The clone carrying this TCR beta chain has just a few counts. As yet, its antigen is unknown. The source of the sample is a study of cytomegalovirus exposure and HLA in healthy donors. A multiplex PCR was run with 60 Vbeta primers and 13 Jbeta primers. Libraries were prepared by immunoSEQ multiplex PCR; TCRdb keeps only in-frame clonotypes and omits some of them. The table lists around 200,000 clones, 62% of them singletons. V lost 0 bases, J lost 4 bases, and 7 bases lay in between. CDR1 and CDR2 (germline): SEHNR, FQNEAQ (reference sequence). This CDR3 contains 14 residues. General observations from the study: Later analysis demonstrated an association between a missense DCLRE1C variant and TCR beta V- and J-gene trimming. There were reportedly fewer N-insertions in an Asian-associated ancestry cluster than the roughly 670-donor mean, in a later analysis.

The specimen was PBMCs. The clonotype comes from a man aged 35 to 55 in good health and CMV-seronegative. J is TRBJ2-1 and V is TRBV7-9; a possible D gene is TRBD1 (6 bases). CDR3 in amino acids: CASSLATGYNEQFF. The DNA for the CDR3 is TGTGCCAGCAGCTTAGCGACAGGTTACAATGAGCAGTTCTTC.